A single sample is the source of the 27 T cell receptor beta chains below, sequenced in a study of blood T cell repertoires in COVID-19 (dated by TCRdb to between 2020 and 2021). Library preparation used the immunoSEQ multiplex PCR assay. TCRdb re-hosts the immuneACCESS table, in-frame sequences only. Its copies lack some clones; in the studies checked, an unresolved V gene accounts for under half of them, and the cause for the rest is not known. A total of tens of thousands of clones appear in this sample, over 70% of them only once. Roughly 6.8% of the sample rests with the top ten. The sequencing sample was made of peripheral blood. The receptors shown here come from a human donor in a cohort sampled during active COVID-19.

The V gene is TRBV7-8, the J gene TRBJ2-3; D is perhaps TRBD1 (6 bases). The CDR3 sequence is 15 residues long. The germline V gene encodes CDR1 SGHVS and CDR2 FQNEAQ. Trimming removed 5 bases from V and 1 base from J, with 13 bases in between. The CDR3 DNA reads as TGTGCCAGCAGCCCGTACAGGGTTCGCACAGATACGCAGTATTTT. As protein: CASSPYRVRTDTQYF.

J is TRBJ2-2 and V is TRBV15; D unclear. CDR3 length equals 15 residues. CDR1 LNHNV and CDR2 YYDKDF come from the germline V gene (reference sequence). V was clipped by 0 bases and J by 1 base, with 6 bases between them. CDR3 region: CATSRDLGNTGELFF. The CDR3 region has the DNA TGTGCCACCAGCAGAGATCTAGGGAACACCGGGGAGCTGTTTTTT.

In this sample, this clone turned up a few times. The genes are TRBV2 and TRBJ1-5; D uncertain. V lost 0 bases and J lost 4, with 7 bases in between. CDR3 length: 14 amino acids. Germline V CDR1 and CDR2: SNHLY, FYNNEI. CDR3 sequence reads: CASSEAEVNQPQHF. CDR3 coding DNA: TGTGCCAGCAGTGAAGCGGAGGTGAATCAGCCCCAGCATTTT.

The V call is TRBV6-5, the J call TRBJ2-5; D is unclear. This CDR3 is 14 amino acids long. Looked up from germline, CDR1 is MNHEY and CDR2 is SVGAGI. V was trimmed by 7 bases and J by 3 bases, leaving 15 bases between them. CDR3 loop: CASNLGDPEETQYF. DNA for the CDR3: TGTGCCAGCAATCTTGGTGATCCGGAAGAGACCCAGTACTTC.

The CDR3 loop reads CASSQGGLAGEEQYF. CDR3 nucleotides: TGTGCCAGCAGCCAAGGGGGACTAGCGGGTGAAGAGCAGTACTTC. The chain recombines TRBV4-2 with TRBJ2-7; 12 bases align to TRBD2. From germline, CDR1 is LGHNA and CDR2 YNFKEQ. V dropped 1 base and J dropped 7; count of bases not matched to a gene: 5. This CDR3 has 15 amino acids.

V gene TRBV7-6 combines with J gene TRBJ2-5; 9 nucleotides agree with TRBD1. Trimming cost V 6 bases and J 2 bases; bases outside gene matches: 4. Germline CDR1 SGHVS, CDR2 FNYEAQ. The CDR3 spans 14 residues. The CDR3 sequence: CASRPGQGQETQYF. CDR3 DNA: TGTGCCAGCAGACCGGGACAGGGTCAAGAGACCCAGTACTTC.

The sample holds one count of this clone. The J gene is TRBJ1-2, the V gene TRBV5-1; TRBD1 matches 7 bases. Germline V gene sequence: CDR1 SGHRS, CDR2 YFSETQ. V lost 4 bases to trimming and J lost 3 bases; unmatched junction nucleotides: 6. The CDR3 has 14 amino acids. The CDR3 loop is CASSTLTGDYGYTF. The CDR3 DNA reads TGCGCCAGCAGCACGTTAACAGGGGACTATGGCTACACCTTC.

The V call is TRBV19, the J call TRBJ2-5, with TRBD2 as a possible D gene (6 bases). The CDR3 has 13 amino acids. Germline loops: CDR1 LNHDA, CDR2 SQIVND (reference sequence). With 5 bases removed from V and 2 bases from J, the gap between germline ends came to 9 bases. The CDR3 DNA reads TGTGCCAGTAGTTGGGACTGGCAAGAGACCCAGTACTTC. Translated: CASSWDWQETQYF.

The rearrangement uses TRBV9 and TRBJ2-3; 13 nucleotides match TRBD2. J gave up 6 bases and V 2 bases, and 3 bases lay outside the gene matches. The CDR3 sequence is 15 residues long. In germline, CDR1 is SGDLS, CDR2 YYNGEE. CDR3 in DNA: TGTGCCAGCAGCGTGGCGACTAGCGGGAGGGATACGCAGTATTTT. Protein: CASSVATSGRDTQYF.

The J gene is TRBJ2-2, the V gene TRBV18; 9 positions match TRBD1. V lost 5 bases, J lost 7 bases, and 2 bases stayed unmatched. Per the germline V gene, CDR1 is KGHSH and CDR2 is LQKENI. The CDR3 sequence is 13 residues long. The CDR3 DNA sequence: TGTGCCAGCTCAGGACAGGGGCACGGGGAGCTGTTTTTT. Its translation is CASSGQGHGELFF. The full variable domain, rest sourced from reference TRBV18 and TRBJ2-2, is NAGVMQNPRHLVRRRGQEARLRCSPMKGHSHVYWYRQLPEEGLKFMVYLQKENIIDESGMPKERFSAEFPKEGPSILRIQQVVRGDSAAYFCASSGQGHGELFFGEGSRLTVL.

The CDR3 bases are TGTGCCAGTAGTCCCTACCGGGACAGATCCGGCGAGCAGTACTTC. It encodes CASSPYRDRSGEQYF. The genes are TRBV19 and TRBJ2-7; TRBD1 agrees at 7 bases. The CDR3 contains 15 residues. The germline V gene has CDR1 LNHDA and CDR2 SQIVND (reference sequence). Trimming cost V 5 bases and J 6 bases; bases outside gene matches: 13.

The rearrangement joins TRBV5-1 to TRBJ2-3, with 10 bases identical to TRBD2. V was pared by 2 bases and J by 7 bases, with 4 bases of the junction left unmatched. CDR3 length: 14 residues. Germline lookup yields CDR1 SGHRS and CDR2 YFSETQ. The CDR3 bases are TGCGCCAGCAGCTTAGCTAGCGGGAGTAATACGCAGTATTTT. Translating gives CASSLASGSNTQYF.

The J gene is TRBJ2-2, the V gene TRBV19; 8 bases line up with TRBD1. The CDR3 extends over 16 amino acids. With 7 bases clipped from V and 0 bases from J, the junction kept 7 bases outside the gene matches. Looked up from germline, CDR1 is LNHDA and CDR2 is SQIVND (reference sequence). CDR3 DNA: TGTGCCAGTATCAACCGACAGGGGTCGAACACCGGGGAGCTGTTTTTT. This encodes CASINRQGSNTGELFF.

The J gene is TRBJ1-2, the V gene TRBV5-1, with a weak D call TRBD1 (5 bases). Trimming pared 4 bases from V and 4 bases from J, leaving 23 bases between. In germline, CDR1 is SGHRS, CDR2 YFSETQ. The CDR3 runs 17 residues. The CDR3 here is CASSPTAPQGLFYGYTF. The CDR3 DNA sequence: TGCGCCAGCAGCCCAACCGCCCCCCAGGGCCTCTTCTATGGCTACACCTTC.

The genes are TRBV6-5 and TRBJ2-7, with 7 bases that match TRBD2. Germline V gene data show CDR1 as MNHEY and CDR2 as SVGAGI. The CDR3 covers 13 residues. With 8 bases clipped from V and 2 bases from J, the junction kept 6 bases outside the gene matches. This CDR3 reads CASQIGTTYEQYF. The CDR3 DNA follows: TGTGCCAGCCAAATAGGGACTACCTACGAGCAGTACTTC.

The chain combines TRBV29-1 with TRBJ1-3; D is ambiguous. The V gene lost 7 bases and the J gene lost 4 bases, with 14 bases spanning the gap. CDR1 is SQVTM and CDR2 is ANQGSEA in the germline V gene. The CDR3 loop spans 13 amino acids. This CDR3 is CSAWSGSGNTIYF. CDR3 in DNA: TGCAGCGCCTGGTCGGGGTCCGGAAACACCATATATTTT.

The V and J genes are TRBV7-9 and TRBJ2-2; a weak D match, TRBD2 (5 bases). Deletions cut 5 bases from V and 2 bases from J, with 12 bases between. CDR1 and CDR2 from the germline V gene are SEHNR and FQNEAQ (reference sequence). The CDR3 sequence is 15 residues long. CDR3 amino acids: CASSRKDSNTGELFF. DNA of the CDR3: TGTGCCAGCAGCCGTAAGGACTCAAACACCGGGGAGCTGTTTTTT.

CDR3 protein: CASRGSAGGRTGELFF. The CDR3 DNA sequence: TGTGCCAGCAGGGGATCGGCAGGGGGACGCACCGGGGAGCTGTTTTTT. The chain is built from TRBV7-3 and TRBJ2-2; 7 nucleotides match TRBD1. CDR3 size: 16 residues. CDR1 SGHTA and CDR2 FQGTGA come from the germline V gene. Unmatched junction bases numbered 11, after V lost 6 bases and J lost 4 bases.

V gene TRBV21-1 combines with J gene TRBJ2-1; TRBD2, the table's D call, lacks a check against the DNA. TRBV21-1 is given as a pseudogene. CDR3 length: 16 residues. CDR3 residues: CASSKENSGYYNEQFF. The DNA for the CDR3 is TGTGCCAGCAGCAAAGAAAATAGCGGGTACTACAATGAGCAGTTCTTC.

V and J are TRBV7-9 and TRBJ1-6; D is ambiguous. Germline lookup yields CDR1 SEHNR and CDR2 FQNEAQ (reference sequence). V was shortened by 4 bases and J by 6 bases, with 22 bases between the two germline ends. The CDR3 extends over 18 amino acids. The CDR3 sequence: CASSSSVMVFTGNSPLHF. The CDR3 DNA sequence: TGTGCCAGCAGCTCTTCAGTCATGGTTTTCACGGGTAATTCACCCCTCCACTTT.

The chain joins TRBV2 to TRBJ1-5; the D is unclear. The V gene's germline CDR1 is SNHLY and CDR2 FYNNEI. V was clipped by 5 bases and J by 7 bases, with 12 bases between them. CDR3 length: 13 residues. The CDR3 DNA is TGTGCCAGCAGTACGGGGAGAGAGCAGCCCCAGCATTTT. It specifies CASSTGREQPQHF.

V usage is TRBV16 and J usage is TRBJ1-1; D remains unclear. Germline V lookup: CDR1 KGHSY, CDR2 FQNENV. V was shortened by 4 bases and J by 1 base, with 10 bases between the two germline ends. This CDR3 spans 14 amino acids. CDR3 nucleotides: TGTGCCAGCAGCCCAGTTGCGGGGAACACTGAAGCTTTCTTT. Protein: CASSPVAGNTEAFF.

V gene TRBV5-4 combines with J gene TRBJ2-2; 9 nucleotides agree with TRBD2. The V gene end was trimmed by 6 bases and the J gene end by 5 bases; junction bases not matched to a gene: 14. The CDR3 totals 17 residues. Germline V gene lookup returns CDR1 SGHNT and CDR2 YYREEE (reference sequence). This chain's CDR3 is CASTGRGGGAGTGELFF. In DNA, the CDR3 is TGTGCCAGCACCGGACGCGGGGGGGGCGCAGGTACCGGGGAGCTGTTTTTT.

V gene TRBV28 combines with J gene TRBJ1-6; 8 positions match TRBD1. Trimming took 8 bases from V and 13 from J; bases not matched to a gene: 10. This CDR3 is built from 13 residues. Germline V CDR1 and CDR2: MDHEN, SYDVKM. The CDR3 reads CASLGQVVSPLHF. Here the CDR3 DNA reads TGTGCCAGCTTGGGACAGGTTGTTAGTCCCCTCCACTTT. Looking up the rest from reference TRBV28 and TRBJ1-6 gives the full variable domain: DVKVTQSSRYLVKRTGEKVFLECVQDMDHENMFWYRQDPGLGLRLIYFSYDVKMKEKGDIPEGYSVSREKKERFSLILESASTNQTSMYLCASLGQVVSPLHFGNGTRLTVT.

V and J are TRBV7-2 and TRBJ1-2; tentative D call: TRBD1 (5 bases). The CDR3 runs 14 residues. V dropped 5 bases and J dropped 1 base, with 11 bases sitting between them. Germline V gives CDR1 SGHTA, CDR2 FQGNSA. The CDR3, as DNA: TGTGCCAGCAGCCTAACCCAGGGTAACTATGGCTACACCTTC. Its protein product is CASSLTQGNYGYTF.

The sample holds one count of this clone. J is TRBJ2-7 and V is TRBV2; TRBD1 matches at 11 bases. CDR3 length: 13 residues. The V and J ends lost 6 bases and 12 bases, in that order; junction bases with no gene match: 10. Per germline, CDR1 SNHLY and CDR2 FYNNEI. CDR3: CASSRDRGSQRYF. CDR3 nucleotides: TGTGCCAGCAGCCGGGACAGGGGGTCTCAACGGTACTTC. Full variable domain (missing parts from reference TRBV2 and TRBJ2-7): EPEVTQTPSHQVTQMGQEVILRCVPISNHLYFYWYRQILGQKVEFLVSFYNNEISEKSEIFDDQFSVERPDGSNFTLKIRSTKLEDSAMYFCASSRDRGSQRYFGPGTRLTVT.

The gene calls are TRBV7-6 and TRBJ2-5; D unclear. V lost 5 bases to trimming and J lost 1 base, with 17 bases between them. The CDR3 has 16 amino acids. Germline V gene lookup returns CDR1 SGHVS and CDR2 FNYEAQ. CDR3 sequence reads: CASSPNSLTLQETQYF. DNA of the CDR3: TGTGCCAGCAGCCCCAATAGCTTAACCCTCCAAGAGACCCAGTACTTC.